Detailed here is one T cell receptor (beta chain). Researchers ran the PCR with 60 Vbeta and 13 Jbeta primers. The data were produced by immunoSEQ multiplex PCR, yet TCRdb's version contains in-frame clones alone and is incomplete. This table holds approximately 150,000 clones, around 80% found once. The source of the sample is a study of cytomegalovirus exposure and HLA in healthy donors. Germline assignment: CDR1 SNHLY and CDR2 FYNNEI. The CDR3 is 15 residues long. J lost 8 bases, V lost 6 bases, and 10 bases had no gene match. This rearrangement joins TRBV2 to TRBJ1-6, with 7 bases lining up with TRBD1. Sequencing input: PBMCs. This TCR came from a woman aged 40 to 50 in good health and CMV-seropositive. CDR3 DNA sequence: TGTGCCAGCAGGTCTCATACAGGGGTGTATTCACCCCTCCACTTT. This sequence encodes CASRSHTGVYSPLHF.